A selection of T cell receptor beta chains follows, all from one sample in a study of Tregs in tolerant kidney transplant recipients. TCRdb's copy holds only in-frame clones and misses some; the assay was immunoSEQ multiplex PCR. The sample carries under 50,000 clones, around 95% recorded once. No antigen has been assigned to these receptors. Sequenced sample: Tregs from blood cultured with allogeneic cells. These receptor sequences come from a human donor in good health. Both conserved end residues are part of each CDR3. The D gene is left open where the match is weak. Not every row has a clone size; where given, it reads once, few, many or a size class.

clone_size,v_call,d_call,j_call,cdr3_aa,cdr3_nt
NA,TRBV27,NA,TRBJ2-3,CASSLGNSLLGDTQYF,TGTGCCAGCAGTTTGGGGAACAGCTTGCTAGGAGATACGCAGTATTTT
NA,TRBV6-5,NA,TRBJ1-2,CASSNGGDTYGYTF,TGTGCCAGCAGCAACGGGGGAGACACCTATGGCTACACCTTC
NA,TRBV4-1,TRBD2,TRBJ2-1,CASSQVGLAGGNEQFF,TGCGCCAGCAGCCAAGTGGGACTAGCGGGGGGGAATGAGCAGTTCTTC
NA,TRBV11-3,NA,TRBJ1-3,CASSYRGAAGNTIYF,TGTGCCAGCAGTTATCGCGGGGCAGCTGGAAACACCATATATTTT
NA,TRBV5-1,TRBD2,TRBJ2-7,CASSPGLAGVIAAYEQYF,TGCGCCAGCAGCCCCGGACTAGCGGGAGTGATAGCTGCCTACGAGCAGTACTTC
NA,TRBV2,NA,TRBJ1-2,CASGIRGVGYTF,TGTGCCAGCGGGATACGGGGGGTTGGCTACACCTTC
NA,TRBV7-9,TRBD1,TRBJ1-2,CASSFDRVGGYTF,TGTGCCAGCAGCTTCGACAGGGTTGGAGGCTACACCTTC
once,TRBV4-1,NA,TRBJ1-6,CASSQEGRASSYNSPLHF,TGCGCCAGCAGCCAAGAGGGCAGGGCAAGCTCCTATAATTCACCCCTCCACTTT
NA,TRBV18,NA,TRBJ1-4,CASSPPSGEKLFF,TGTGCCAGCTCACCCCCCTCGGGGGAAAAACTGTTTTTT
NA,TRBV2,TRBD2,TRBJ2-7,CASSRTSVSYEQYF,TGTGCCAGCAGTAGGACTAGCGTTTCCTACGAGCAGTACTTC
NA,TRBV5-1,TRBD1,TRBJ2-3,CASSSRDSGTDTQYF,TGCGCCAGCAGCTCCCGGGACAGCGGCACAGATACGCAGTATTTT
NA,TRBV29-1,NA,TRBJ2-5,CSVGFVQGGETQYF,TGCAGCGTTGGGTTTGTACAGGGAGGGGAGACCCAGTACTTC
NA,TRBV11-2,NA,TRBJ2-6,CASSLRGPGANVLTF,TGTGCCAGCAGCTTACGGGGGCCTGGGGCCAACGTCCTGACTTTC
NA,TRBV5-6,NA,TRBJ2-4,CASSSRGGIQYF,TGTGCCAGCAGCTCCAGAGGGGGCATTCAGTACTTC
NA,TRBV5-4,TRBD2,TRBJ2-1,CASSLGGLAAHNEQFF,TGTGCCAGCAGCTTGGGGGGACTAGCGGCGCACAATGAGCAGTTCTTC
NA,TRBV14,NA,TRBJ2-7,CASSRGRAGLRYEQYF,TGTGCCAGCAGCCGTGGAAGGGCAGGACTTCGCTACGAGCAGTACTTC
NA,TRBV5-8,NA,TRBJ2-7,CASSRAATQGYEQYF,TGTGCCAGCAGCCGCGCCGCGACGCAGGGCTACGAGCAGTACTTC
NA,TRBV29-1,NA,TRBJ1-2,CSVASSYGYTF,TGCAGCGTGGCATCATCCTATGGCTACACCTTC
NA,TRBV30,NA,TRBJ1-2,CAWSVRALRHGYTF,TGTGCCTGGAGTGTACGAGCCCTTAGACATGGCTACACCTTC
NA,TRBV6-5,TRBD2,TRBJ2-1,CASRTSGRYEQFF,TGTGCCAGCAGGACTAGCGGGAGGTATGAGCAGTTCTTC
NA,TRBV10-3,TRBD1,TRBJ2-1,CAISPGQGARVRRFF,TGTGCCATCAGCCCCGGACAGGGGGCGCGGGTTAGACGGTTCTTC
NA,TRBV28,NA,TRBJ1-1,CASSLPLVTEAFF,TGTGCCAGCAGTTTACCCTTAGTCACTGAAGCTTTCTTT
NA,TRBV5-1,TRBD1,TRBJ2-3,CASSLRDRAFTDTQYF,TGCGCCAGCAGCTTACGGGACAGGGCTTTCACAGATACGCAGTATTTT
once,TRBV5-5,NA,TRBJ1-2,CASSLVPRTYGYTF,TGTGCCAGCAGCTTGGTTCCCCGGACCTATGGCTACACCTTC
NA,TRBV6-6,NA,TRBJ1-2,CASSPTGRSSYGYTF,TGTGCCAGCAGCCCAACGGGACGTTCAAGCTATGGCTACACCTTC
NA,TRBV29-1,TRBD1,TRBJ2-7,CSVNMGQGTLEQYF,TGCAGCGTTAATATGGGACAGGGGACCCTAGAGCAGTACTTC
NA,TRBV4-2,TRBD1,TRBJ2-7,CASSHPGTGTYEQYF,TGTGCCAGCAGCCATCCCGGGACAGGGACGTACGAGCAGTACTTC
NA,TRBV5-1,NA,TRBJ1-1,CASSLGLEAGEAFF,TGCGCCAGCAGCTTGGGATTGGAAGCAGGTGAAGCTTTCTTT
few,TRBV7-9,NA,TRBJ1-4,CASSLADRRTNEKLFF,TGTGCCAGCAGCTTAGCGGACCGGCGGACTAATGAAAAACTGTTTTTT
NA,TRBV2,NA,TRBJ2-1,CASSGDLRGHEQFF,TGTGCCAGCAGTGGGGATCTCAGAGGTCATGAGCAGTTCTTC
NA,TRBV7-8,TRBD1,TRBJ1-2,CASSPTRDRGFYGYTF,TGTGCCAGCAGCCCGACCCGGGACAGGGGTTTCTATGGCTACACCTTC
NA,TRBV7-2,TRBD2,TRBJ2-3,CASSLWTSSITDTQYF,TGTGCCAGCAGCTTATGGACTAGCTCCATCACAGATACGCAGTATTTT
NA,TRBV5-1,NA,TRBJ2-1,CASSLEGGQFF,TGCGCCAGCAGCTTAGAGGGGGGGCAGTTCTTC
NA,TRBV27,NA,TRBJ2-1,CASTTLTRLTYNEQFF,TGTGCCAGCACCACTCTTACTCGATTAACCTACAATGAGCAGTTCTTC
once,TRBV10-3,NA,TRBJ2-7,CAIKQGSVEDEQYF,TGTGCCATCAAACAGGGATCGGTTGAGGATGAGCAGTACTTC
NA,TRBV11-2,TRBD1,TRBJ1-4,CASSSRGQRNEKLFF,TGTGCCAGCAGCTCACGGGGACAGCGAAATGAAAAACTGTTTTTT
NA,TRBV19,NA,TRBJ2-3,CVRNTDTQYF,TGCGTAAGGAATACAGATACGCAGTATTTT
NA,TRBV5-1,NA,TRBJ1-4,CASSLRTTNEKLFF,TGCGCCAGCAGCTTGCGGACAACTAATGAAAAACTGTTTTTT
NA,TRBV25-1,NA,TRBJ1-2,CASSEFAGKPWSHGYTF,TGTGCCAGCAGTGAATTTGCAGGGAAGCCGTGGAGCCATGGCTACACCTTC
NA,TRBV6-5,NA,TRBJ1-2,CASSFDPWGVYGYTF,TGTGCCAGCAGTTTCGACCCCTGGGGGGTCTATGGCTACACCTTC
NA,TRBV2,NA,TRBJ2-1,CASSENSGVGWNEQFF,TGTGCCAGCAGTGAAAATAGCGGCGTCGGATGGAATGAGCAGTTCTTC
NA,TRBV11-2,TRBD1,TRBJ2-7,CASSLEGTGVYEQYF,TGTGCCAGCAGCTTAGAAGGGACAGGAGTGTACGAGCAGTACTTC
NA,TRBV6-4,NA,TRBJ1-2,CASSDSGYGYTF,TGTGCCAGCAGTGACTCTGGCTATGGCTACACCTTC
NA,TRBV5-1,NA,TRBJ2-3,CASSLAISSITDTQYF,TGCGCCAGCAGCTTGGCGATCTCTAGTATCACAGATACGCAGTATTTT